This T cell receptor (beta chain) originates from a study of T-cell memory formation after mild COVID-19. Only a few counts were recorded for this clonotype. TCRdb reprocessed the 5' RACE reads with MiXCR, giving one entry per CDR3 protein. The sample lists hundreds of thousands of distinct CDR3 sequences, under 30% occurring once. Trimming left V 0 bases short and J 4 bases short, with 13 bases between. The CDR3 runs 15 residues. Per germline, CDR1 GTSNPN and CDR2 SVGIG (reference sequence). V is TRBV30 and J is TRBJ2-1; D may match TRBD1 or TRBD2 (5 bases each). The sequence derives from an adult woman who had mild COVID-19 (a few samples of this study predate the infection). Cell type and time point are not known. Input material: PBMCs or a T cell subset sorted from them (not recorded which). The CDR3 here is CAWSVGRKGYNEQFF. CDR3 bases: TGTGCCTGGAGTGTGGGACGGAAGGGTTACAATGAGCAGTTCTTC. The full variable domain, rest sourced from reference TRBV30 and TRBJ2-1, is SQTIHQWPATLVQPVGSPLSLECTVEGTSNPNLYWYRQAAGRGLQLLFYSVGIGQISSEVPQNLSASRPQDRQFILSSKKLLLSDSGFYLCAWSVGRKGYNEQFFGPGTRLTVL.